This TCR beta chain is drawn from a study of shared clonotypes between healthy human individuals. Findings and caveats of the study: The four-donor shared clonotypes exceeded non-shared clonotypes in generation probability, with non-shared ones scoring lower.

CDR1 is LNHDA, CDR2 SQIVND, per germline (reference sequence). The CDR3 contains 15 residues. Deletions cut 3 bases from V and 0 bases from J, with 12 bases between. Researchers partitioned CD4+ cells into CD45RA+ naive and CD45RA-negative memory subsets. Regarding this clone: Antigen: not known.

An approximately 220 ng quantity of DNA, 25,000 to 30,000 T cell genomes, went into the sorted-subset replicate PCRs. Here immunoSEQ multiplex PCR was the method, and the copy in TCRdb shows in-frame clones only, minus some. Seen here are 1,500,000 or so clones, 96% observed once, and the top ten hold 1.2%. What was sequenced was naive CD4+ T cells sorted from blood. Subset specified: CD45RA+ positively selected. This sequence joins TRBV19 and TRBJ2-7; possibly TRBD2 for D (5 bases). The TCR originated in a man under 40 in good health. In nucleotides, the CDR3 is TGTGCCAGTAGTATCCGAGGGCCCAGCTCCTACGAGCAGTACTTC. The encoded protein is CASSIRGPSSYEQYF.